This passage covers 28 T cell receptor beta chains from one sample sequenced in a study of control samples from healthy donors and cancer patients. TCRdb keeps only in-frame clones here, not all; method: immunoSEQ multiplex PCR. This table holds 70,000 to 95,000 clones, around 87% found once. The sequencing input was blood. The receptors stem from a man over 45 in good health.

The J gene is TRBJ1-1, the V gene TRBV11-2, with unresolved D. Trimming took off 1 base at V and 2 bases at J, with 11 bases between the two ends. This CDR3 is built from 15 residues. Germline CDR1 and CDR2: SGHAT and FQNNGV. The CDR3 bases are TGTGCCAGCAGCTTAGTTGCAGAAACTAACACTGAAGCTTTCTTT. This encodes CASSLVAETNTEAFF. The full variable domain, completed using reference TRBV11-2 and TRBJ1-1, is EAGVAQSPRYKIIEKRQSVAFWCNPISGHATLYWYQQILGQGPKLLIQFQNNGVVDDSQLPKDRFSAERLKGVDSTLKIQPAKLEDSAVYLCASSLVAETNTEAFFGQGTRLTVV.

This clone was picked up a small number of times. V gene TRBV6-2 or TRBV6-3 combines with J gene TRBJ2-3; 7 bases are a match to TRBD2. V gave up 7 bases and J gave up 3 bases; unmatched junction bases: 16. The length of the CDR3 is 17 residues. Germline V gene lookup returns CDR1 MNHEY and CDR2 SVGEGT. CDR3 residues: CASTFSLAVSRTDTQYF. The CDR3 nucleotides are TGTGCCAGCACTTTCTCGCTAGCGGTTTCAAGGACAGATACGCAGTATTTT.

This CDR3 is CASSSMTAPNTIYF. DNA for the CDR3: TGTGCCAGCAGTTCCATGACAGCACCAAACACCATATATTTT. The genes are TRBV27 and TRBJ1-3, with D possibly being TRBD1 (5 bases). The CDR3 length is 14 residues. Germline V gives CDR1 MNHEY, CDR2 SMNVEV (reference sequence). V lost 4 bases, J lost 6 bases, and 13 bases lay in between.

This clone has a single count. The V gene is TRBV11-3, the J gene TRBJ2-7; perhaps D is TRBD1 or TRBD2 (5 bases each). The CDR3 contains 13 residues. The germline V and J ends were trimmed by 1 base and 6 bases, with 10 bases remaining between them. The V gene's germline CDR1 is SGHNT and CDR2 YENEEA. CDR3: CASSLGLGTEQYF. The CDR3 nucleotides are TGTGCCAGCAGCTTAGGTCTGGGGACCGAGCAGTACTTC.

J is TRBJ1-4 and V is TRBV5-1, with a possible D match to TRBD1 (5 bases). The CDR3 spans 14 residues. In germline, CDR1 is SGHRS, CDR2 YFSETQ. V was pared by 0 bases and J by 5 bases, with 8 bases between. The CDR3 DNA is TGCGCCAGCAGCTTGGAGGACACCAATGAAAAACTGTTTTTT. This encodes CASSLEDTNEKLFF.

This sequence joins TRBV9 and TRBJ2-7; 8 nucleotides agree with TRBD1. Germline CDR1 reads SGDLS; CDR2 reads YYNGEE. V lost 2 bases to trimming and J lost 3 bases; unmatched junction nucleotides: 7. The CDR3 runs 15 residues. This chain's CDR3 is CASSVETGAYYEQYF. The CDR3 DNA sequence: TGTGCCAGCAGCGTCGAGACAGGGGCTTACTACGAGCAGTACTTC. The full variable domain, rest sourced from reference TRBV9 and TRBJ2-7, is DSGVTQTPKHLITATGQRVTLRCSPRSGDLSVYWYQQSLDQGLQFLIQYYNGEERAKGNILERFSAQQFPDLHSELNLSSLELGDSALYFCASSVETGAYYEQYFGPGTRLTVT.

The chain links TRBV3-1 (or the pseudogene TRBV3-2) to TRBJ1-1; 9 bases are shared with TRBD1. CDR3 size: 15 residues. The V and J ends lost 5 bases and 4 bases, in that order; junction bases with no gene match: 8. Germline V gene data show CDR1 as LGHDT and CDR2 as YNNKEL (reference sequence). The CDR3 nucleotides read TGTGCCAGCAGCGCACCCGGGACAGGGAGCACTGAAGCTTTCTTT. It translates to CASSAPGTGSTEAFF.

The rearrangement links TRBV19 to TRBJ1-2; D unclear. In germline, CDR1 is LNHDA, CDR2 SQIVND (reference sequence). The V gene lost 3 bases and the J gene lost 0 bases, with 8 bases spanning the gap. The CDR3 length is 14 residues. CDR3 region: CASSILLTNYGYTF. The CDR3 nucleotides are TGTGCCAGTAGTATCTTACTGACTAACTATGGCTACACCTTC.

The table lists this clone with a count of one. The chain combines TRBV6-4 with TRBJ1-2; D remains unclear. This CDR3 contains 14 residues. In germline, CDR1 is MRHNA, CDR2 SNTAGT. With 4 bases removed from V and 2 bases from J, the gap between germline ends came to 11 bases. CDR3 sequence: CASSAGGRNYGYTF. As DNA, the CDR3 is TGTGCCAGCAGTGCGGGAGGGAGGAACTATGGCTACACCTTC.

V usage is TRBV19 and J usage is TRBJ2-1; 10 bases are shared with TRBD2. The CDR3 covers 17 residues. The germline V gene has CDR1 LNHDA and CDR2 SQIVND (reference sequence). V was clipped by 4 bases and J by 0 bases; unmatched bases: 6. This chain's CDR3 is CASSSSGGSSSYNEQFF. The DNA for the CDR3 is TGTGCCAGTAGTAGTAGCGGGGGGTCTAGCTCCTACAATGAGCAGTTCTTC. Full variable domain (missing parts from reference TRBV19 and TRBJ2-1): DGGITQSPKYLFRKEGQNVTLSCEQNLNHDAMYWYRQDPGQGLRLIYYSQIVNDFQKGDIAEGYSVSREKKESFPLTVTSAQKNPTAFYLCASSSSGGSSSYNEQFFGPGTRLTVL.

The V and J genes are TRBV2 and TRBJ1-5; 8 positions agree with TRBD1. CDR3 size: 14 residues. Germline CDR1 SNHLY, CDR2 FYNNEI. V gave up 5 bases and J gave up 4 bases; unmatched junction bases: 4. The CDR3 bases are TGTGCCAGCAGTTCTCAGGGGGCAAATCAGCCCCAGCATTTT. Residues: CASSSQGANQPQHF.

The rearrangement links TRBV3-1 (or the pseudogene TRBV3-2) to TRBJ1-1; D may be TRBD1 (6 bases). Trimming cost V 2 bases and J 7 bases, with 11 bases left between them. This CDR3 comprises 13 residues. Germline CDR1 is LGHDT and CDR2 is YNNKEL (reference sequence). Written as DNA, the CDR3 is TGTGCCAGCAGCCAAATGATACAGGGTGAAGCTTTCTTT. Translating it yields CASSQMIQGEAFF.

The chain carries TRBV9 and TRBJ2-2; no clear D gene. This CDR3 region has 14 residues. Germline values: CDR1 SGDLS, CDR2 YYNGEE. V dropped 4 bases and J dropped 0 bases, with 7 bases sitting between them. The CDR3 region has the DNA TGTGCCAGCAGCAACCCAGCGAACACCGGGGAGCTGTTTTTT. It is translated as CASSNPANTGELFF.

This clone was seen once. The chain carries TRBV2 and TRBJ1-4; maybe TRBD1 (6 bases). V was cut by 4 bases and J by 0 bases, with 9 bases left in between. This CDR3 has 15 amino acids. Germline lookup yields CDR1 SNHLY and CDR2 FYNNEI. CDR3 region: CASSGQVTTNEKLFF. For the CDR3, the DNA is TGTGCCAGCAGTGGACAGGTGACAACTAATGAAAAACTGTTTTTT.

The chain recombines TRBV2 with TRBJ2-1; D is uncertain. The ends were cut back, 7 bases at V and 6 bases at J, with 16 bases in the middle. The CDR3 extends over 14 amino acids. Germline V gene data show CDR1 as SNHLY and CDR2 as FYNNEI. The CDR3 reads CASKVGRSGNEQFF. CDR3 sequence (DNA): TGTGCCAGCAAGGTTGGAAGATCTGGCAATGAGCAGTTCTTC.

This chain joins TRBV9 and TRBJ1-3; D is ambiguous. Germline V lookup: CDR1 SGDLS, CDR2 YYNGEE. The CDR3 has 15 residues. Trimming stripped 0 bases from V and 0 bases from J, with 7 bases between. The CDR3 sequence is CASSVAGISGNTIYF. The CDR3 DNA sequence: TGTGCCAGCAGCGTAGCGGGGATCTCTGGAAACACCATATATTTT. The variable domain in full, with the rest retrieved from reference TRBV9 and TRBJ1-3, is DSGVTQTPKHLITATGQRVTLRCSPRSGDLSVYWYQQSLDQGLQFLIQYYNGEERAKGNILERFSAQQFPDLHSELNLSSLELGDSALYFCASSVAGISGNTIYFGEGSWLTVV.

The chain employs TRBV15 and TRBJ1-2; D gene unclear. V was shortened by 0 bases and J by 3 bases, with 5 bases between the two germline ends. Germline V CDR1 and CDR2: LNHNV, YYDKDF (reference sequence). The CDR3 runs to 13 residues. The CDR3 DNA follows: TGTGCCACCAGCAGAGATACATACTATGGCTACACCTTC. Amino acids: CATSRDTYYGYTF.

The V gene is TRBV6-2 or TRBV6-3, the J gene TRBJ2-5; D is undetermined. The germline V and J ends were trimmed by 6 bases and 8 bases, with 13 bases remaining between them. Germline V gene sequence: CDR1 MNHEY, CDR2 SVGEGT. This CDR3 has 12 amino acids. For the CDR3, the DNA is TGTGCCAGCAGCACCGGCCCCTTCACCCAGTACTTC. Residues: CASSTGPFTQYF.

The chain carries TRBV3-1 (or the pseudogene TRBV3-2) and TRBJ2-7; a possible D gene is TRBD2 (5 bases). V was cut by 2 bases and J by 2 bases, with 10 bases left in between. This CDR3 comprises 14 residues. Germline V gives CDR1 LGHDT, CDR2 YNNKEL (reference sequence). CDR3 residues: CASSQSGYTYEQYF. The DNA for the CDR3 is TGTGCCAGCAGCCAATCGGGGTACACCTACGAGCAGTACTTC.

The chain recombines TRBV10-3 with TRBJ2-2, with 7 bases matching TRBD1. This CDR3 spans 16 amino acids. After removal of 5 bases from V and 4 bases from J, the junction contained 10 bases not matched to a gene. The germline V gene has CDR1 ENHRY and CDR2 SYGVKD. The CDR3 sequence is CAISSTGVGSTGELFF. For the CDR3, the DNA is TGTGCCATCAGTTCCACAGGGGTGGGTAGCACCGGGGAGCTGTTTTTT.

The chain is built from TRBV10-3 and TRBJ2-3; a possible D gene is TRBD1 (5 bases). CDR1 is ENHRY and CDR2 is SYGVKD in the germline V gene. Trimming took off 2 bases at V and 2 bases at J, with 14 bases between the two ends. The CDR3 contains 16 residues. CDR3 sequence: CAISETPGFFTDTQYF. The CDR3 nucleotides are TGTGCCATCAGTGAGACCCCAGGGTTTTTCACAGATACGCAGTATTTT.

This chain connects TRBV27 to TRBJ1-6; maybe TRBD1 (5 bases). V lost 4 bases to trimming and J lost 0 bases, with 13 bases between them. The CDR3 has 17 amino acids. Germline assignment: CDR1 MNHEY and CDR2 SMNVEV (reference sequence). The CDR3: CASSSPGGSSYNSPLHF. The CDR3 DNA follows: TGTGCCAGCAGTTCGCCGGGGGGGAGCTCCTATAATTCACCCCTCCACTTT.

The chain couples TRBV13 to TRBJ2-1; D assignment may be TRBD1 or TRBD2 (7 bases each). Trimming pared 2 bases from V and 12 bases from J, leaving 29 bases between. Germline CDR1 is PRHDT and CDR2 is FYEKMQ (reference sequence). The CDR3 loop spans 18 amino acids. For the CDR3, the DNA is TGTGCCAGCAGCTTACGGGGCTCGACAGGGACTACAATGATTCGGCAGTTCTTC. Translation gives CASSLRGSTGTTMIRQFF.

The J gene is TRBJ2-5, the V gene TRBV3-1 (or the pseudogene TRBV3-2); 10 bases line up with TRBD2. Germline loops: CDR1 LGHDT, CDR2 YNNKEL (reference sequence). With V trimmed by 0 bases and J by 5 bases, 3 bases remained unmatched. This CDR3 contains 15 residues. The CDR3 DNA follows: TGTGCCAGCAGCCAAGATACTAGCGGGGCGGAGACCCAGTACTTC. Amino acid sequence: CASSQDTSGAETQYF.

The chain uses TRBV7-2 and TRBJ2-7; D perhaps matches TRBD2 (6 bases). V dropped 2 bases and J dropped 3 bases, with 14 bases sitting between them. The germline gives CDR1 SGHTA, CDR2 FQGNSA. The CDR3 runs to 15 residues. CDR3 nucleotide sequence: TGTGCCAGCAGCTTATCCTCTAGCGAACTCTACGAGCAGTACTTC. Translation gives CASSLSSSELYEQYF.

The J gene is TRBJ2-1, the V gene TRBV4-3; 11 nucleotides align to TRBD1. The trim removed 3 bases at V and 3 bases at J, leaving 1 base unmatched. This CDR3 has 15 residues. Germline CDR1 and CDR2: LGHNA and YSLEER. In DNA form, the CDR3 reads TGCGCCAGCAGCCAGGGGACAGGGGGCTACAATGAGCAGTTCTTC. Protein sequence: CASSQGTGGYNEQFF.

The chain couples TRBV5-4 to TRBJ2-1, with TRBD1 as a possible D gene (6 bases). CDR1 SGHNT and CDR2 YYREEE come from the germline V gene (reference sequence). Trimming shortened V by 4 bases and J by 11 bases, and 13 bases separated the two germline ends. The CDR3 consists of 12 residues. The CDR3 sequence: CASSPDRQKQFF. The CDR3 DNA reads TGTGCCAGCAGCCCAGACAGGCAAAAGCAGTTCTTC.

Here the CDR3 reads CASRPYGVEYGYTF. The CDR3 DNA sequence: TGTGCCAGCAGGCCCTACGGCGTCGAGTATGGCTACACCTTC. V usage is TRBV6-5 and J usage is TRBJ1-2; D unresolved. CDR3 size: 14 residues. The germline CDR1 and CDR2 sequences are MNHEY and SVGAGI. Trimming pared 6 bases from V and 5 bases from J, leaving 16 bases between.